This TCR beta chain was identified during a study of control samples from healthy donors and cancer patients. Assay: immunoSEQ multiplex PCR; the TCRdb copy retains only in-frame clones and omits some. The sample records about 180,000 clones, nearly 90% being singletons. V lost 3 bases and J lost 2, with 4 bases in between. Germline V gene lookup returns CDR1 KGHDR and CDR2 SFDVKD. The CDR3 is 12 residues long. The J gene is TRBJ2-7, the V gene TRBV24-1, with D uncertain. What was sequenced was blood. The sequence was obtained from a woman aged 45-65 years in good health. CDR3 protein: CATSDGTYEQYF. CDR3 nucleotide sequence: TGTGCCACCAGTGATGGAACCTACGAGCAGTACTTC.